This TCR beta chain was sequenced during a study of cytomegalovirus exposure and HLA in healthy donors (dated by TCRdb to the late 2010s). About the investigation overall: An earlier analysis of 587 of the donors reported roughly 300 Gb of sequence data and 120 million or so unique TCR beta sequences from 150 million to 200 million T cells. An early release covering roughly 580 HLA-typed donors comprised approximately 300 gigabases of sequencing data and 65 million to 100 million unique TCR sequences. Of the 350 to 450 genotyped donors, approximately 81% were placed in the genetic ancestry cluster associated with self-reported Caucasian donors. The study aimed to test whether signatures of past pathogen exposure could be identified by cataloging public T cell receptors. The T cell repertoires of about 700 subjects were profiled by immunosequencing and related to cytomegalovirus serostatus. Along with the approximately 620-subject first cohort, a separate validation cohort of roughly 110 different subjects was used. The study combined high-throughput TCR immunosequencing, statistical association of individual TCRs with disease status, and machine learning to predict cytomegalovirus infection status. A later analysis re-examined previously published TCR beta repertoires from about 700 donors and added high-resolution HLA genotyping to investigate patterns of TCR occurrence. The later analysis used no new phenotypic data to find candidate immune exposures, relying instead on TCR beta sequences and their occurrence across donors. To decide whether each TCR beta V gene segment behaved as functional or pseudogenic, an earlier analysis of some 600 of the donors relied on high-throughput TCR beta sequencing. Donor age, sex, ethnicity and CMV serostatus were compiled alongside the repertoire data. A later genetic analysis took genome-wide SNP genotypes for about 55% of the roughly 700 donors and used that subset as a discovery cohort. Every repertoire in the discovery cohort had been generated on one and the same sequencing platform. Class I and class II HLA loci were covered by the typing at four-digit resolution. Typing coverage varied by locus: roughly 629-640 donors for A, B, C, DRB1 and DQB1; around 560 for DQA1; approximately 610 for DPA1; approximately 470 for DPB1. Several DR-DQ haplotypes were handled as single units for association and clustering because linkage in the cohort was strong. Across some 400 genotyped donors of the cohort, an average of roughly 230,000 unique TCR beta nucleotide sequences per donor were sequenced, and around 19% of those sequences were non-productive. Study-level results and caveats: Cytomegalovirus status was reported to be diagnosed by the classifier with high specificity and sensitivity in both the original and validation cohorts. Linkage disequilibrium might explain the correlated functional status among segregating V segments, but an unknown experimental factor could not be excluded. In a later analysis, the rate of TCR association differed among HLA loci, with DRB1 alleles having the most associated TCRs and HLA-C alleles having the fewest. Because HLA typing was unavailable for some donors at each locus, only the typed subset was used in association tests. V-gene and J-gene trimming of TCR beta chains was associated with a missense DCLRE1C variant in a later genetic analysis, and the association was replicated in an independent cohort. A group of highly shared sequence variants was considered likely to be a technical artifact of the sequencing pipeline. While some public TCRs were present in many individuals, most TCR sequences turned up only very rarely across donors. Broadly in line with IMGT annotations, most TCR beta V segments showed up in productive rearrangements about 87% or about 30% of the time in an earlier analysis of several hundred of the donors. A total of fewer than 200 TCR beta chains were listed by the study as associated with cytomegalovirus. A few of the identified cytomegalovirus-associated TCR beta chains were confirmed in vitro to be specific for cytomegalovirus antigens. In a later analysis, several top co-occurrence clusters were reported to appear linked to parvovirus B19, influenza, CMV and Epstein-Barr virus. For the cohort, immune exposure information was limited to CMV serostatus. Compared with equally common non-associated chains, HLA-associated TCR beta chains in a later analysis were more clonally expanded and had lower generation probabilities. Strong co-occurrence of HLA alleles, especially DR and DQ, made assigning TCR associations to individual alleles difficult. Specific HLA alleles were associated with over 15,000 TCR beta sequences at a false discovery rate of 0.05 in a later analysis. A later genetic analysis reported fewer N-insertions in productive TCRs among donors in an Asian-associated ancestry cluster than the roughly 670-donor mean. This cohort had only TCR beta chains sequenced, and the lack of alpha or paired-chain data limited which features could be detected. Because counts were too low, 15 to 20 rarely observed V segments, including chromosome 9 orphons, were excluded from the earlier analysis of roughly 580 of the donors. In a later analysis, most CMV-associated TCR beta chains were found to appear HLA-restricted, with HLA associations seemingly driven largely by CMV exposure. Some IMGT-functional V segments, including TRBV6-2 and TRBV6-3, could not be distinguished by the 87-base-pair reads and were therefore excluded. A further reported finding was that TCR beta sequences accurately predicted the HLA-A and HLA-B alleles for most subjects in the first cohort. It was suggested by the authors that the approach could potentially be generalized to other disease states and immunological phenotypes. Presence/absence analyses assumed roughly uniform sequencing depth across donors, an assumption that may not hold.

The V end gives up 4 bases and the J end 5 bases, leaving 8 bases in the junction not matched to a gene. The CDR3 holds 17 amino acids from the cysteine to the phenylalanine. The sequence is cut down to CDR3 DNA, 51 bases in frame from base 1. The germline V gene specifies SGHRS as CDR1 and YFSETQ as CDR2. Receptor amplification or capture employed the immunoSEQ multiplex PCR assay. The multiplex PCR relied on a mix of 60 forward primers for TCR Vbeta segments and 13 reverse primers for TCR Jbeta segments. The CDR3 region of rearranged TCR beta genes was amplified from genomic DNA with a multiplex PCR assay. On the Illumina HiSeq System, the amplified TCR beta libraries were sequenced as 87-base-pair reads. Per the original workflow: Across the 600 to 700 repertoires, a later analysis counted 80 million or so unique TCR beta chains, 9.5 million to 12 million of which were shared by at least two donors. Raw reads were error-corrected and collapsed into unique sequences with a nearest-neighbor algorithm that merged closely related sequences to remove PCR and sequencing errors. To assign V, D and J gene segments, CDR3 sequences were aligned to IMGT reference sequences. For a sequence to be retained, at least a six-nucleotide match to both a V gene segment and a J gene segment was required. Rearrangements were called productive when the CDR3 lacked stop codons and stayed in frame with V and J; all others were non-productive. Following IMGT convention, CDR3 was defined as the stretch from the second conserved V-encoded cysteine to the conserved J-encoded phenylalanine. Sequences without an unambiguous match to a single V gene segment were excluded from the earlier analysis of 450 to 750 of the donors. In an earlier analysis of roughly 600 of the donors, a V segment was called functional when productive rearrangements were above 56.7%, and segregating when the standard deviation between donors exceeded 5%. A statistical classification framework was developed to diagnose cytomegalovirus status using the catalog of TCR beta chain sequences. A later analysis assigned V and J genes by comparing TCR nucleotide sequences with IMGT/GENE-DB human TR gene sequences. The TCRdist pipeline was used in a later analysis to assign CDR3 sequences and most-parsimonious VDJ recombination scenarios. A later analysis defined each TCR beta chain by its CDR3 amino acid sequence plus V-gene family, and excluded reads lacking a unique V-gene family. A later analysis removed several hundred highly shared, low-generation-probability nucleotide sequences to deal with suspected cross-contamination and a sequencing artifact. A later analysis calculated a clonal expansion index for each public chain from normalized within-repertoire ranks of inferred template counts. Generation probabilities in a later analysis came from a VDJ recombination model fitted to out-of-frame rearrangements, and those results were checked against IGoR. A later analysis scored TCR-TCR, TCR-HLA and TCR-CMV co-occurrence with hypergeometric tests, applying a repertoire-size bias correction to TCR pairs. False discovery rates were estimated in a later analysis by permuting HLA or CMV assignments 20 times. In a later analysis, co-occurring TCRs were grouped with DBSCAN, and TCRdist sequence similarity was added when clustering was performed within HLA-allele-positive subsets. For co-occurrence clustering, repertoires with fewer than 30,000 or more than 120,000 public chains were excluded, along with a handful of repertoires with anomalous nucleotide sharing. Drawn from immuneACCESS, this table holds only the in-frame rearrangements with V and J called that TCRdb kept. Clones are partly lost; checked studies trace under half to an unresolved V gene and leave the rest unexplained. V, J and clone size were drawn from that table, and D and trimming were deduced from the DNA. This sample has 150,000 to 200,000 clones in its table, and 75% to 85% of those were observed once. The ten most abundant clones make up 2% to 2.5% of the sample.

Comment on this clone: The target of this receptor is not known. Per-base qualities were not stored, and no clone one base away is much larger.

The cohort was made up of roughly 670 healthy bone marrow donors. At the time of sampling, every cohort member was nominally healthy, though immune exposures that went unrecorded were likely present. The donor was CMV seronegative and belonged to the group of approximately 320 seronegative cohort members. Every donor gave a peripheral blood sample, and the peripheral blood mononuclear cells from that sample were used for TCR beta sequencing. Genomic DNA extraction from the blood cell samples was performed with the Qiagen DNeasy Blood Extraction Kit. What was sequenced was PBMCs. This chain joins TRBV5-1 to TRBJ2-1; 14 nucleotides in the junction match TRBD2. The sequence derives from a woman aged 45-60 years in good health and CMV-seronegative. The DNA sequence follows: TGCGCCAGCAGCCTGAGGACTAGCGGGAGGTCCCACAATGAGCAGTTCTTC. Protein translation: CASSLRTSGRSHNEQFF.